Listed below are T cell receptor beta chains from one sample, sequenced in a study of blood T cell repertoires in COVID-19. This table comes from immunoSEQ multiplex PCR, and its TCRdb copy is limited to in-frame clones, with some not included. The sample contains 63,000 or so clones, about 86% of which appear only once. The sequencing input was peripheral blood. These receptors originate from a human donor in a cohort sampled during active COVID-19. Both conserved end residues are part of each CDR3. Fields, in order: D gene, J gene, clone size, CDR3 length, V gene, CDR3 protein, CDR3 DNA. D genes are given only for firm matches. Size tells how often a clone was seen (once, few, many) or the class of an expanded clone, and some rows leave it out.

>NA|TRBJ2-7|NA|15|TRBV7-5
CVRSWRGDGSYEQYF
TGTGTCAGAAGCTGGCGCGGGGACGGCTCCTACGAGCAGTACTTC
>TRBD1|TRBJ1-1|NA|14|TRBV28
CASSPGQGWTEAFF
TGTGCCAGCAGTCCTGGACAGGGGTGGACTGAAGCTTTCTTT
>TRBD1|TRBJ2-1|NA|17|TRBV9
CASSVAPVPGQVNEQFF
TGTGCCAGCAGCGTAGCCCCAGTCCCGGGACAGGTAAATGAGCAGTTCTTC
>TRBD1|TRBJ2-7|NA|20|TRBV19
CASSIDVAGTGNAYVHEQYF
TGTGCCAGTAGTATAGATGTGGCCGGGACAGGGAATGCCTACGTCCACGAGCAGTACTTC
>TRBD1|TRBJ2-7|NA|17|TRBV23-1
CASSQGPPGQGFYEQYF
TGCGCCAGCAGTCAAGGCCCTCCGGGACAGGGTTTTTACGAGCAGTACTTC
>NA|TRBJ1-5|NA|15|TRBV27
CASSTRDSSNQPQHF
TGTGCCAGCAGTACCCGTGACAGTAGCAATCAGCCCCAGCATTTT
>NA|TRBJ2-7|NA|13|TRBV7-9
CASSLPPVAEQYF
TGTGCCAGCAGCTTACCCCCAGTGGCCGAGCAGTACTTC
>NA|TRBJ2-2|NA|14|TRBV28
CASSFSPELGELFF
TGTGCCAGCAGTTTCTCACCCGAGTTGGGGGAGCTGTTTTTT
>NA|TRBJ1-1|NA|15|TRBV25-1
CASLMIRGGMTEAFF
TGTGCCAGCTTAATGATCCGGGGGGGGATGACTGAAGCTTTCTTT
>NA|TRBJ1-4|NA|14|TRBV6-5
CASSHRGGPEKLFF
TGTGCCAGCAGCCACCGGGGAGGACCGGAAAAACTGTTTTTT
>TRBD1|TRBJ1-6|NA|14|TRBV19
CASSTRQGNAPLHF
TGTGCCAGTAGTACCAGACAGGGTAACGCACCCCTCCACTTT
>TRBD1|TRBJ1-2|NA|13|TRBV11-2
CASRSGTGSGYTF
TGTGCCAGCAGGTCCGGGACAGGGTCTGGCTACACCTTC
>NA|TRBJ1-1|NA|12|TRBV19
CASGLPNTEAFF
TGTGCCAGTGGCCTCCCGAACACTGAAGCTTTCTTT
>NA|TRBJ2-7|NA|14|TRBV27
CASSLIAEPYEQYF
TGTGCCAGCAGTTTAATAGCGGAACCGTACGAGCAGTACTTC
>NA|TRBJ1-1|NA|14|TRBV19
CASSMRGLNTEAFF
TGTGCCAGTAGTATGCGGGGACTGAACACTGAAGCTTTCTTT
>TRBD1|TRBJ2-7|NA|14|TRBV19
CASSIGTGAYEQYF
TGTGCCAGTAGTATCGGGACAGGCGCCTACGAGCAGTACTTC
>TRBD2|TRBJ2-3|NA|14|TRBV24-1
CATSDSGTKDTQYF
TGTGCCACCAGTGATTCCGGGACTAAAGATACGCAGTATTTT
>NA|TRBJ2-2|NA|12|TRBV18
CASSPPVRELFF
TGTGCCAGCTCACCACCCGTTAGGGAGCTGTTTTTT
>TRBD1|TRBJ1-4|once|17|TRBV11-2
CASSLDWDRARQEKLFF
TGTGCCAGCAGCTTGGATTGGGACAGGGCGAGGCAGGAAAAACTGTTTTTT
>TRBD1|TRBJ1-5|NA|13|TRBV6-6
CASSFDRAQPQHF
TGTGCCAGCAGTTTTGACAGGGCCCAGCCCCAGCATTTT
>TRBD2|TRBJ2-3|NA|16|TRBV7-2
CASSLGISGRWDTQYF
TGTGCCAGCAGCTTAGGGATAAGCGGGAGGTGGGATACGCAGTATTTT
>TRBD2|TRBJ2-7|NA|14|TRBV6-5
CASSYPAGGNEQYF
TGTGCCAGCAGTTATCCGGCGGGGGGGAACGAGCAGTACTTC
>NA|TRBJ2-5|NA|14|TRBV28
CASRTDWNQETQYF
TGTGCCAGCAGGACGGACTGGAACCAAGAGACCCAGTACTTC
>TRBD1|TRBJ1-2|NA|14|TRBV23-1
CASRALDRPYGYTF
TGCGCCAGCAGAGCCCTGGACAGGCCCTATGGCTACACCTTC
>NA|TRBJ1-1|NA|12|TRBV12-3/TRBV12-4
CASNRMNTEAFF
TGTGCCAGCAACAGGATGAACACTGAAGCTTTCTTT
>TRBD1|TRBJ2-7|NA|15|TRBV3-1/TRBV3-2
CASSLTGTGDLEQYF
TGTGCCAGCAGCCTGACAGGGACAGGGGACCTCGAGCAGTACTTC
>NA|TRBJ1-5|few|13|TRBV20-1
CSAIERGGQPQHF
TGCAGTGCTATTGAGCGGGGTGGCCAGCCCCAGCATTTT
>TRBD2|TRBJ2-1|NA|15|TRBV3-1/TRBV3-2
CASSLASGGFNEQFF
TGTGCCAGCAGCCTCGCTAGCGGGGGCTTCAATGAGCAGTTCTTC
>NA|TRBJ1-1|NA|17|TRBV6-2/TRBV6-3
CASSRQDKAGKNTEAFF
TGTGCCAGCAGTAGACAGGATAAAGCGGGGAAGAACACTGAAGCTTTCTTT
>NA|TRBJ2-7|NA|9|TRBV20-1
CSALYEQYF
TGCAGTGCCCTCTACGAGCAGTACTTC
>NA|TRBJ1-5|NA|17|TRBV6-2/TRBV6-3
CASSSWEKGGNNQPQHF
TGTGCCAGCAGCTCGTGGGAGAAAGGCGGGAACAATCAGCCCCAGCATTTT
>TRBD1|TRBJ1-4|NA|16|TRBV18
CASSPRTGLDNEKLFF
TGTGCCAGCTCGCCCAGGACAGGGCTGGATAATGAAAAACTGTTTTTT
>TRBD2|TRBJ2-1|NA|17|TRBV7-2
CASSFFPTSGAGDEQFF
TGTGCCAGCAGCTTCTTCCCGACTAGCGGGGCTGGGGATGAGCAGTTCTTC
>TRBD1|TRBJ2-3|NA|15|TRBV19
CASSGTDSSTDTQYF
TGTGCCAGTAGTGGGACAGATTCTAGCACAGATACGCAGTATTTT
>NA|TRBJ2-2|NA|15|TRBV7-3
CASSLTVTNTGELFF
TGTGCCAGCAGCCTGACAGTGACTAACACCGGGGAGCTGTTTTTT
>TRBD1|TRBJ2-7|NA|15|TRBV7-2
CASSLPGQGPYEQYF
TGTGCCAGCAGTCTCCCGGGACAGGGGCCCTACGAGCAGTACTTC
>NA|TRBJ1-1|NA|14|TRBV5-4
CASSLVGENTEAFF
TGTGCCAGCAGCTTGGTTGGAGAGAACACTGAAGCTTTCTTT
>TRBD2|TRBJ2-2|NA|16|TRBV5-1
CASRVRGGGNTGELFF
TGCGCCAGCAGGGTACGCGGGGGGGGGAACACCGGGGAGCTGTTTTTT
>NA|TRBJ2-5|NA|13|TRBV5-1
CASSHSQQETQYF
TGCGCCAGCAGCCATTCTCAGCAAGAGACCCAGTACTTC
>NA|TRBJ2-3|NA|14|TRBV19
CASNYGTSTDTQYF
TGTGCCAGTAATTACGGGACTAGCACAGATACGCAGTATTTT
>TRBD1|TRBJ2-6|NA|16|TRBV6-4
CASSETGGSGANVLTF
TGTGCCAGCAGCGAGACAGGGGGCTCTGGGGCCAACGTCCTGACTTTC
>NA|TRBJ1-3|NA|15|TRBV3-1/TRBV3-2
CASSAQGYSGNTIYF
TGTGCCAGCAGCGCACAGGGATACTCTGGAAACACCATATATTTT
>TRBD2|TRBJ2-1|NA|15|TRBV7-8
CASSSSGRSYNEQFF
TGTGCCAGCAGCTCTAGCGGGAGATCCTACAATGAGCAGTTCTTC
>NA|TRBJ2-2|NA|16|TRBV18
CASSRRTTTNTGELFF
TGTGCCAGCTCGCGGCGGACTACTACGAACACCGGGGAGCTGTTTTTT
>TRBD2|TRBJ2-1|NA|21|TRBV6-2/TRBV6-3
CASSYSVASGRALALGDEQFF
TGTGCCAGCAGTTACTCGGTGGCTAGCGGGAGGGCACTCGCCTTAGGGGATGAGCAGTTCTTC
>NA|TRBJ1-6|NA|12|TRBV6-5
CASSSGAGPLHF
TGTGCCAGCAGTTCGGGAGCAGGACCCCTCCACTTT
>TRBD2|TRBJ2-3|NA|14|TRBV18
CASSGSSGADTQYF
TGTGCCAGCTCAGGATCTAGCGGGGCAGATACGCAGTATTTT
>NA|TRBJ1-4|NA|17|TRBV7-2
CASSLFDPAVANEKLFF
TGTGCCAGCAGCTTGTTTGACCCGGCGGTGGCTAATGAAAAACTGTTTTTT
>TRBD1|TRBJ1-3|NA|15|TRBV28
CASSYRRGQENTIYF
TGTGCCAGCAGTTACCGAAGGGGGCAGGAAAACACCATATATTTT
>NA|TRBJ2-3|NA|17|TRBV5-4
CASSLGFSGTVSDTQYF
TGTGCCAGCAGCTTGGGCTTTAGCGGGACAGTGTCAGATACGCAGTATTTT
>NA|TRBJ2-3|NA|16|TRBV6-2/TRBV6-3
CASSYGASKSTDTQYF
TGTGCCAGCAGTTACGGGGCTAGTAAAAGCACAGATACGCAGTATTTT
>NA|TRBJ2-1|once|14|TRBV11-2
CASSDPGLNNEQFF
TGTGCCAGCAGCGACCCGGGACTGAACAATGAGCAGTTCTTC
>TRBD1|TRBJ1-4|NA|14|TRBV5-4
CASSQGQGIEKLFF
TGTGCCAGCAGCCAAGGACAGGGGATTGAAAAACTGTTTTTT
>TRBD2|TRBJ2-7|NA|13|TRBV3-1/TRBV3-2
CASSQSGGSLPYF
TGTGCCAGCAGCCAAAGCGGGGGTAGCCTCCCGTACTTC
>NA|TRBJ2-3|NA|15|TRBV28
CASSPGLGSSDTQYF
TGTGCCAGCAGTCCGGGCCTCGGGAGTTCGGATACGCAGTATTTT